The 22 T cell receptor beta chains reported below all come from one sample, sequenced in a study of regulatory and conventional T cells in RAG deficiency. The sorted regulatory T cells were CD4+, CD25-high and CD127-low, with genomic DNA sequenced. Produced via immunoSEQ multiplex PCR; TCRdb's table is partial and in-frame only. The sample has several thousand clones, under 95% seen once. These same records also appear under a second study, on regulatory T cells. This second study notes: The primer mix had 52 TRBV and 13 TRBJ primers.

Sequenced: CD127- CD25+ CD4+ Tregs sorted from blood. The receptors come from a human donor in good health.

The chain links TRBV6-6 to TRBJ2-1; a weak D match, TRBD2 (6 bases). The CDR3 is 15 amino acids. The V and J ends lost 2 bases and 1 base respectively, with 9 bases between them. Germline V CDR1 and CDR2: MNHNY, SVGAGI (reference sequence). The CDR3 DNA reads as TGTGCCAGCAGTTACGGGGGGTGGTCCTACAATGAGCAGTTCTTC. Its translation is CASSYGGWSYNEQFF.

The genes are TRBV5-6 and TRBJ2-3; possibly TRBD2 for D (5 bases). Germline CDR1 and CDR2: SGHDT and YYEEEE. The CDR3 runs to 16 residues. With 4 bases removed from V and 3 bases from J, the gap between germline ends came to 18 bases. Written as DNA, the CDR3 is TGTGCCAGCAGCCTGCTCGGGGTTCGGTTAACAGATACGCAGTATTTT. Its protein product is CASSLLGVRLTDTQYF.

This clone has just one count. Since no conserved phenylalanine or tryptophan closes the CDR3, a read error is the likely cause. No DNA is shown, since the ends of the CDR3 on it are uncertain; the CDR3 is the one TCRdb lists. V usage is TRBV4-3 and J usage is TRBJ1-3; the table assigns TRBD1, which was not confirmed against the DNA. The CDR3 spans 11 residues, counting both ends. CDR1 and CDR2 from the germline V gene are LGHNA and YSLEER. The CDR3 region is CASSANKGHGG.

The chain combines TRBV30 with TRBJ1-1; the D is unclear. CDR1 GTSNPN and CDR2 SVGIG come from the germline V gene (reference sequence). The CDR3 spans 13 residues. The V and J ends lost 2 bases and 5 bases respectively, with 12 bases between them. The CDR3 nucleotides are TGTGCCTGGAGTATCGGGAGGAGGACTGAAGCTTTCTTT. Translated: CAWSIGRRTEAFF.

The chain links TRBV2 to TRBJ2-1; 7 nucleotides line up with TRBD2. Germline values: CDR1 SNHLY, CDR2 FYNNEI. V gave up 5 bases and J gave up 15 bases; unmatched junction bases: 10. The CDR3 runs 12 residues. CDR3 amino acids: CASSLAGHRVFF. As DNA, the CDR3 is TGTGCCAGCAGTTTAGCGGGTCATCGTGTGTTCTTC.

J is TRBJ2-7 and V is TRBV20-1; D uncertain. Trimming left V 4 bases short and J 1 base short, with 5 bases between. Looked up from germline, CDR1 is DFQATT and CDR2 is SNEGSKA (reference sequence). The CDR3 spans 11 residues. The CDR3 nucleotides read TGCAGTGCTACACTTTCCTACGAGCAGTACTTC. It codes for CSATLSYEQYF.

This rearrangement joins TRBV6-4 to TRBJ2-5, with a weak D call TRBD2 (5 bases). V gave up 10 bases and J gave up 5 bases, with 14 bases separating them. The CDR3 runs 12 residues. CDR1 is MRHNA and CDR2 is SNTAGT in the germline V gene. CDR3 coding DNA: TGTGCCACCGCTATTGGGAGCGAGACCCAGTACTTC. Residues: CATAIGSETQYF.

V usage is TRBV18 and J usage is TRBJ1-2; possibly TRBD1 for D (6 bases). This CDR3 is 13 amino acids long. Trimming stripped 6 bases from V and 4 bases from J, with 12 bases between. Per germline, CDR1 KGHSH and CDR2 LQKENI. The CDR3 reads CASSDRFAYGYTF. The CDR3 DNA reads TGTGCCAGCTCTGACAGGTTTGCCTATGGCTACACCTTC.

The V gene is TRBV10-3, the J gene TRBJ2-7, with 8 nucleotides matching TRBD2. Germline V lookup: CDR1 ENHRY, CDR2 SYGVKD. This CDR3 comprises 14 residues. Trimming at V came to 10 bases and at J to 1 base, leaving 9 bases not matched to a gene. CDR3 coding DNA: TGTGCCACCAACCTTCGCGGGAGGTCCTACGAGCAGTACTTC. Translated: CATNLRGRSYEQYF.

This chain uses TRBV19 with TRBJ2-2, with TRBD1 identical over 8 bases. J lost 4 bases, V lost 5 bases, and 3 bases had no gene match. Germline V gene lookup returns CDR1 LNHDA and CDR2 SQIVND (reference sequence). CDR3 length: 14 residues. CDR3 sequence (DNA): TGTGCCAGTAGTGGACAGGGTGGCACCGGGGAGCTGTTTTTT. The encoded protein is CASSGQGGTGELFF.

This clone was seen more than once but under ten times. The chain combines TRBV30 with TRBJ1-2; D not resolved. Trimming removed 1 base from V and 1 base from J, with 10 bases in between. The CDR3 runs 14 residues. Germline assignment: CDR1 GTSNPN and CDR2 SVGIG (reference sequence). In DNA, the CDR3 is TGTGCCTGGAGTGGCCCAGAAATTAACTATGGCTACACCTTC. Translation: CAWSGPEINYGYTF.

This rearrangement joins TRBV2 to TRBJ2-5; 10 bases align to TRBD2. The CDR3 is 14 amino acids. The trim removed 3 bases at V and 5 bases at J, leaving 3 bases unmatched. Germline lookup yields CDR1 SNHLY and CDR2 FYNNEI. The DNA for the CDR3 is TGTGCCAGCAGTGATAGCGGGGGGCCGGAGACCCAGTACTTC. As protein: CASSDSGGPETQYF.

The chain is built from TRBV19 and TRBJ2-7; 10 bases map to TRBD1. CDR3 length: 13 residues. J lost 3 bases, V lost 4 bases, and 0 bases had no gene match. Germline V gene sequence: CDR1 LNHDA, CDR2 SQIVND (reference sequence). The CDR3 DNA reads as TGTGCCAGTAGTAGGACAGGGGGCTACGAGCAGTACTTC. Its protein is CASSRTGGYEQYF.

V is TRBV30 and J is TRBJ1-2; D may be TRBD1 (5 bases). The CDR3 spans 16 residues. Trimming removed 0 bases from V and 3 bases from J, with 17 bases in between. Germline V CDR1 and CDR2: GTSNPN, SVGIG (reference sequence). The CDR3 protein is CAWSVLGQGFYYGYTF. The CDR3 DNA reads TGTGCCTGGAGTGTACTCGGGCAGGGATTTTACTATGGCTACACCTTC.

The V gene is TRBV5-6, the J gene TRBJ2-7, with TRBD1 identical over 8 bases. Trimming removed 0 bases from V and 3 bases from J; junction bases left unmatched: 2. The CDR3 loop spans 14 amino acids. Germline V gives CDR1 SGHDT, CDR2 YYEEEE. The CDR3 DNA reads as TGTGCCAGCAGCTTGGTTGGACAGGGCTACGAGCAGTACTTC. This codes for CASSLVGQGYEQYF.

The genes are TRBV5-1 and TRBJ2-1; tentative D call: TRBD2 (5 bases). The length of the CDR3 is 15 residues. V lost 7 bases to trimming and J lost 0 bases, with 14 bases between them. Germline V gene sequence: CDR1 SGHRS, CDR2 YFSETQ. The CDR3 DNA is TGCGCCAGCCAGTCGTGGGGAGACTCCTACAATGAGCAGTTCTTC. Translation: CASQSWGDSYNEQFF.

The chain employs TRBV10-3 and TRBJ1-4; TRBD1 agrees at 7 bases. J gave up 8 bases and V 4 bases, and 7 bases lay outside the gene matches. CDR3 length equals 14 residues. The germline gives CDR1 ENHRY, CDR2 SYGVKD. The CDR3 region is CAISGGGREEKLFF. Written as DNA, the CDR3 is TGTGCCATCAGTGGAGGGGGCAGGGAGGAAAAACTGTTTTTT.

This sequence joins TRBV18 and TRBJ2-5; D perhaps matches TRBD1 (5 bases). The CDR3 is 15 residues long. From germline, CDR1 is KGHSH and CDR2 LQKENI. Trimming left V 4 bases short and J 1 base short, with 13 bases between. CDR3 sequence reads: CASSRAGLTQETQYF. In DNA form, the CDR3 reads TGTGCCAGCTCACGGGCAGGGTTGACCCAAGAGACCCAGTACTTC.

The chain joins TRBV27 to TRBJ2-7, with a tentative D call TRBD2 (7 bases). Looked up from germline, CDR1 is MNHEY and CDR2 is SMNVEV (reference sequence). Trimming removed 3 bases from V and 6 bases from J, with 18 bases in between. This CDR3 spans 15 amino acids. The CDR3 DNA reads TGTGCCAGCAGTTTCCCCGGAAGGGGGGGGCTCGAGCAGTACTTC. This sequence encodes CASSFPGRGGLEQYF.

The chain links TRBV14 to TRBJ2-1; the D is unclear. Looked up from germline, CDR1 is SGHDN and CDR2 is FVKESK. Trimming shortened V by 0 bases and J by 8 bases, and 8 bases separated the two germline ends. The length of the CDR3 is 13 residues. CDR3 in DNA: TGTGCCAGCAGCCAAGATATGACACATGAGCAGTTCTTC. Its translation: CASSQDMTHEQFF.

The count of this clone is one. The V call is TRBV7-9, the J call TRBJ1-2; maybe TRBD1 (6 bases). Germline V gives CDR1 SEHNR, CDR2 FQNEAQ (reference sequence). CDR3 length: 14 amino acids. Trimming removed 3 bases at V and 6 bases at J, with 14 bases between. Here the CDR3 DNA reads TGTGCCAGCAGCTTCTCCCTAGGGGGGGATGGCTACACCTTC. Encoded protein: CASSFSLGGDGYTF. The complete variable domain, with remaining parts taken from reference TRBV7-9 and TRBJ1-2, reads DTGVSQNPRHKITKRGQNVTFRCDPISEHNRLYWYRQTLGQGPEFLTYFQNEAQLEKSRLLSDRFSAERPKGSFSTLEIQRTEQGDSAMYLCASSFSLGGDGYTFGSGTRLTVV.

This clone was detected only once. The chain joins TRBV6-6 to TRBJ2-1, with TRBD1 matching over 10 bases. The germline V gene encodes CDR1 MNHNY and CDR2 SVGAGI (reference sequence). The CDR3 sequence is 14 residues long. The ends lost 2 bases at V and 7 bases at J; junction bases unmatched: 2. The CDR3 DNA follows: TGTGCCAGCAGTTACGTGGGACAGGGGAATGAGCAGTTCTTC. Translation gives CASSYVGQGNEQFF.